This T cell receptor beta chain derives from a study of blood T cell repertoires in COVID-19. Here immunoSEQ multiplex PCR was the method, and the copy in TCRdb shows in-frame clones only, minus some. Counted here are 150,000 to 180,000 clones, over 70% occurring once; the ten biggest clones make up under 0.75%. Looked up from germline, CDR1 is SGHTA and CDR2 is FQGNSA. J lost 6 bases, V lost 6 bases, and 8 bases had no gene match. The length of the CDR3 is 14 residues. The chain carries TRBV7-2 and TRBJ1-1; 9 bases are shared with TRBD1. The TCR originated in a man in his sixties with acute or convalescent COVID-19. The specimen sequenced was peripheral blood. CDR3 nucleotide sequence: TGTGCCAGCAGTCGGGACAGGGCCGGACCTGAAGCTTTCTTT. Amino acid sequence: CASSRDRAGPEAFF. Variable domain in full (rest from reference TRBV7-2 and TRBJ1-1): GAGVSQSPSNKVTEKGKDVELRCDPISGHTALYWYRQSLGQGLEFLIYFQGNSAPDKSGLPSDRFSAERTGGSVSTLTIQRTQQEDSAVYLCASSRDRAGPEAFFGQGTRLTVV.